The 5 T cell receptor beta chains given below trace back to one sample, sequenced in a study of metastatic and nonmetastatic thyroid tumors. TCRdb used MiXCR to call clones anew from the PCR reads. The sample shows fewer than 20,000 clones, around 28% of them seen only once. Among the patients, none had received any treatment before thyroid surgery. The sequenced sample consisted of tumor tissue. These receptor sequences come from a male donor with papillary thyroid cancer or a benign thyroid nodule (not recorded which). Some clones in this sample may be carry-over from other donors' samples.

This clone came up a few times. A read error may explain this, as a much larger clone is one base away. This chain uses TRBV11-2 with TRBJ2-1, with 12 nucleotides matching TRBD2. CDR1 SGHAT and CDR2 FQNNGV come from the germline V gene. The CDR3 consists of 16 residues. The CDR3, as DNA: TGTGCCAGCAGCGTAGTGGGGACTAGCGGGTACTATGAGCAGCTCTTC. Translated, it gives CASSVVGTSGYYEQLF.

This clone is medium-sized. CDR3 sequence: CAISEVGGRTDTQYF. The CDR3 DNA reads as TGTGCCATCAGTGAGGTCGGCGGGCGCACAGATACGCAGTATTTT. This chain connects TRBV10-3 to TRBJ2-3, with D perhaps TRBD2 (5 bases). The CDR3 has 15 residues. Germline V gene sequence: CDR1 ENHRY, CDR2 SYGVKD. V was cut by 2 bases and J by 1 base, with 10 bases left in between.

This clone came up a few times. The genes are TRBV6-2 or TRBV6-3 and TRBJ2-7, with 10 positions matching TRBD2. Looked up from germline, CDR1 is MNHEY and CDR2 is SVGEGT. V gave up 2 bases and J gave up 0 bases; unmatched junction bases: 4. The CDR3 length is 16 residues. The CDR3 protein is CASSYVLAGYSYEQYF. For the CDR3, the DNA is TGTGCCAGCAGTTACGTACTAGCGGGATACTCCTACGAGCAGTACTTC.

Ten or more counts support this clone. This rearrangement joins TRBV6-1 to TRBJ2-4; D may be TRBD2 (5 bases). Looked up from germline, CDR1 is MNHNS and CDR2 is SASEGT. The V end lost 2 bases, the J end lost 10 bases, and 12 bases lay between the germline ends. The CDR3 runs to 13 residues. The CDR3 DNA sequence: TGTGCCAGCAGTGAAACCGGGGTTGGGATTCAGTACTTC. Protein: CASSETGVGIQYF.

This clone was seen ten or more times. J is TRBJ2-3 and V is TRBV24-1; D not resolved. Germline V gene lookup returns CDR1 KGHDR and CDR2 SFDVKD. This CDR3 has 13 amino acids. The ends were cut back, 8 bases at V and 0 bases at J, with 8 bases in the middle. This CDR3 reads CATTADSTDTQYF. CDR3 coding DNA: TGTGCCACCACTGCGGATAGCACAGATACGCAGTATTTT.